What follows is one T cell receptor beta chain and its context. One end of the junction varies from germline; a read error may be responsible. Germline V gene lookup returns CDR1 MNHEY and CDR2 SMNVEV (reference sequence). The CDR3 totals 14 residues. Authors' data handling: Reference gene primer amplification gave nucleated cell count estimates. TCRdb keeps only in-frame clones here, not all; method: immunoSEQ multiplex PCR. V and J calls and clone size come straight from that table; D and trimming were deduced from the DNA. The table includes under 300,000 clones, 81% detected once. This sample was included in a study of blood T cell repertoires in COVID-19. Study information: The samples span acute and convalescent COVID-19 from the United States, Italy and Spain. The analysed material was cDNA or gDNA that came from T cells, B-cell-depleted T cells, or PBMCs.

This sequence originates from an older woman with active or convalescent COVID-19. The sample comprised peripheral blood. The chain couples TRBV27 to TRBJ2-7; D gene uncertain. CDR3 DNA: TGTGCCAGCAGCCTGAGTATGCCCCTCTACCAGCAGTACTTC. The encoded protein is CASSLSMPLYQQYF.